The 23 T cell receptor beta chains below were found in one sample sequenced in a study of PD-1 blockade in classical Hodgkin lymphoma. All patients relapsed after autologous stem cell transplantation, and brentuximab vedotin exposure varied. Clones were sequenced by immunoSEQ multiplex PCR, and TCRdb holds only the in-frame ones, with some missing. The sample includes 40,000 to 50,000 clones, around four fifths seen only once; the top ten take 13%. The starting material was peripheral blood mononuclear cells (PBMCs), obtained at baseline. The receptors stem from a human donor with classical Hodgkin lymphoma.

The chain links TRBV6-6 to TRBJ2-6, with D unresolved. CDR3 length: 14 amino acids. CDR1 MNHNY and CDR2 SVGAGI come from the germline V gene (reference sequence). With 0 bases removed from V and 8 bases from J, the gap between germline ends came to 8 bases. CDR3 sequence (DNA): TGTGCCAGCAGTTACTCGGGAACAACCAACGTCCTGACTTTC. Translated: CASSYSGTTNVLTF.

A few counts support this clone. The chain couples TRBV4-1 to TRBJ2-7; TRBD2 matches 12 bases. V lost 4 bases, J lost 7 bases, and 8 bases stayed unmatched. This CDR3 contains 15 residues. Germline values: CDR1 MGHRA, CDR2 YSYEKL. The CDR3 protein is CASSPLAGGRKEQYF. In DNA form, the CDR3 reads TGCGCCAGCAGCCCCCTAGCGGGGGGGCGGAAAGAGCAGTACTTC.

The V call is TRBV7-2, the J call TRBJ2-3; unclear D gene. The CDR3 runs 13 residues. V was clipped by 5 bases and J by 1 base, with 7 bases between them. Germline CDR1 reads SGHTA; CDR2 reads FQGNSA. The CDR3 nucleotides are TGTGCCAGCAGCCTTGGAGGCACAGATACGCAGTATTTT. Translated, it gives CASSLGGTDTQYF.

In DNA form, the CDR3 reads TGTGCCAGCAGCTGGCCGGGACAGGGGGGGAATGAGCAGTTCTTC. It translates to CASSWPGQGGNEQFF. The chain uses TRBV7-9 and TRBJ2-1; 11 bases map to TRBD1. Germline CDR1 SEHNR, CDR2 FQNEAQ (reference sequence). There are 15 residues in the CDR3. The V and J ends lost 4 bases and 7 bases, in that order; junction bases with no gene match: 6.

This clone was observed a few times. The V gene is TRBV27, the J gene TRBJ2-3, with TRBD2 matching over 8 bases. The CDR3 has 15 amino acids. After removal of 4 bases from V and 2 bases from J, the junction contained 5 bases not matched to a gene. Germline CDR1 MNHEY, CDR2 SMNVEV (reference sequence). CDR3 sequence (DNA): TGTGCCAGCAGTTCCCCTAGCGGGTACACAGATACGCAGTATTTT. Residues: CASSSPSGYTDTQYF.

The chain joins TRBV5-8 to TRBJ1-1; possibly TRBD1 for D (5 bases). Trimming pared 0 bases from V and 4 bases from J, leaving 16 bases between. This CDR3 spans 16 amino acids. The V gene's germline CDR1 is SGHTS and CDR2 YDEGEE. The CDR3 loop is CASSLVGEGRGTEAFF. The CDR3 DNA follows: TGTGCCAGCAGCTTGGTCGGGGAGGGGAGGGGCACTGAAGCTTTCTTT.

The chain couples TRBV18 to TRBJ2-4; D might be TRBD1 (6 bases). Germline CDR1 is KGHSH and CDR2 is LQKENI. Trimming took off 3 bases at V and 8 bases at J, with 11 bases between the two ends. CDR3 length equals 13 residues. The CDR3 DNA sequence: TGTGCCAGCTCACCGGCAGGGGAACACATTCAGTACTTC. Translated: CASSPAGEHIQYF.

The chain recombines TRBV5-1 with TRBJ1-1, with D uncertain. V dropped 0 bases and J dropped 8 bases, with 14 bases sitting between them. The CDR3 is made up of 14 amino acids. Germline V lookup: CDR1 SGHRS, CDR2 YFSETQ. The CDR3 reads CASSLELGQEEAFF. DNA for the CDR3: TGCGCCAGCAGCTTGGAATTGGGCCAGGAGGAAGCTTTCTTT.

The V call is TRBV10-3, the J call TRBJ2-3; 10 nucleotides match TRBD2. The CDR3 covers 15 residues. V lost 7 bases to trimming and J lost 5 bases; unmatched junction nucleotides: 9. Germline CDR1 and CDR2: ENHRY and SYGVKD. The CDR3 sequence is CAINSGGALGDTQYF. CDR3 nucleotides: TGTGCCATCAACAGCGGGGGGGCATTGGGAGATACGCAGTATTTT.

Concerning this clone itself: Other DNA variants within this sample encode the same CDR3. This chain uses TRBV7-9 with TRBJ2-3; 8 bases are a match to TRBD1. CDR1 is SEHNR and CDR2 is FQNEAQ in the germline V gene (reference sequence). V lost 4 bases, J lost 4 bases, and 1 base stayed unmatched. CDR3 length: 13 amino acids. For the CDR3, the DNA is TGTGCCAGCAGCTCCAGGGGGCCAGATACGCAGTATTTT. It encodes CASSSRGPDTQYF.

V gene TRBV7-2 combines with J gene TRBJ1-4; D not resolved. The CDR3 extends over 14 amino acids. Germline CDR1 reads SGHTA; CDR2 reads FQGNSA. V lost 1 base and J lost 0, with 3 bases in between. In DNA, the CDR3 is TGTGCCAGCAGCTTAGAGCCAACTAATGAAAAACTGTTTTTT. Translating gives CASSLEPTNEKLFF.

As to this clone: At one boundary the junction diverges from the germline segment, which might be a read error. V gene TRBV5-6 combines with J gene TRBJ2-7; tentatively, D is TRBD2 (6 bases). CDR1 is SGHDT, CDR2 YYEEEE, per germline. There are 11 residues in the CDR3. The CDR3 loop reads CASSFREDLVF. CDR3 sequence (DNA): TGTGCCAGCAGCTTCAGGGAGGACCTAGTCTTC.

The chain employs TRBV6-1 and TRBJ1-1; D not certain. This CDR3 contains 12 residues. Trimming stripped 6 bases from V and 5 bases from J, with 10 bases between. Germline V gives CDR1 MNHNS, CDR2 SASEGT. CDR3: CASSPEWTEAFF. CDR3 nucleotides: TGTGCCAGCAGCCCGGAGTGGACTGAAGCTTTCTTT.

J is TRBJ2-7 and V is TRBV18; D possibly corresponds to TRBD2 (6 bases). Germline CDR1 is KGHSH and CDR2 is LQKENI. This CDR3 has 13 amino acids. The V end was cut by 0 bases, the J end by 4 bases, with 7 bases between. The CDR3 DNA follows: TGTGCCAGCTCACCACCGGAGGGATACGAGCAGTACTTC. It is translated as CASSPPEGYEQYF.

The chain combines TRBV2 with TRBJ2-7; D ambiguous. V gave up 1 base and J gave up 7 bases, with 5 bases separating them. Germline-derived CDR1 and CDR2 are SNHLY and FYNNEI. The CDR3 covers 11 residues. CDR3 in DNA: TGTGCCAGCAGTGAAGTAGGTGAGCAGTACTTC. It specifies CASSEVGEQYF.

The chain recombines TRBV7-7 with TRBJ2-1; the D gene is possibly TRBD2 (5 bases). Germline V gene lookup returns CDR1 SSHAT and CDR2 FNYEAQ (reference sequence). The V end was cut by 5 bases, the J end by 0 bases, with 11 bases between. This CDR3 has 15 amino acids. In DNA, the CDR3 is TGTGCCAGCAGCAGAGGGCCTAGCTCCTACAATGAGCAGTTCTTC. It encodes CASSRGPSSYNEQFF. The full variable domain, completed using reference TRBV7-7 and TRBJ2-1, is GAGVSQSPRYKVTKRGQDVTLRCDPISSHATLYWYQQALGQGPEFLTYFNYEAQPDKSGLPSDRFSAERPEGSISTLTIQRTEQRDSAMYRCASSRGPSSYNEQFFGPGTRLTVL.

The V and J genes are TRBV2 and TRBJ2-3; 7 bases match TRBD1. The CDR3 has 16 amino acids. The germline CDR1 and CDR2 sequences are SNHLY and FYNNEI. The junction had 19 bases not matched to a gene; V was cut back by 11 bases and J by 5 bases. The CDR3 nucleotides are TGTGCCGACGCCCAGGTTAGGGGGCGGGTAGGAGATACGCAGTATTTT. This sequence encodes CADAQVRGRVGDTQYF. Combining the CDR3 with reference TRBV2 and TRBJ2-3 gives the whole variable domain EPEVTQTPSHQVTQMGQEVILRCVPISNHLYFYWYRQILGQKVEFLVSFYNNEISEKSEIFDDQFSVERPDGSNFTLKIRSTKLEDSAMYFCADAQVRGRVGDTQYFGPGTRLTVL.

The gene calls are TRBV9 and TRBJ1-1; D possibly corresponds to TRBD1 (5 bases). The CDR3 consists of 13 residues. The ends were cut back, 9 bases at V and 6 bases at J, with 18 bases in the middle. Germline CDR1 is SGDLS and CDR2 is YYNGEE. The CDR3 bases are TGTGCCATACAGGAGGGTAAGGTAGCTGAAGCTTTCTTT. Residues: CAIQEGKVAEAFF. The full variable domain, its missing parts supplied by reference TRBV9 and TRBJ1-1, is DSGVTQTPKHLITATGQRVTLRCSPRSGDLSVYWYQQSLDQGLQFLIQYYNGEERAKGNILERFSAQQFPDLHSELNLSSLELGDSALYFCAIQEGKVAEAFFGQGTRLTVV.

This chain links TRBV18 with TRBJ1-5, with D tentatively TRBD1 (6 bases). Germline CDR1 and CDR2: KGHSH and LQKENI. V lost 3 bases, J lost 1 base, and 16 bases lay in between. CDR3 size: 17 residues. The DNA of the CDR3 is TGTGCCAGCTCACCCGATGCGGGGGGCGTCAGCAATCAGCCCCAGCATTTT. This encodes CASSPDAGGVSNQPQHF.

V usage is TRBV10-3 and J usage is TRBJ2-3; TRBD2 matches 11 bases. Per the germline V gene, CDR1 is ENHRY and CDR2 is SYGVKD. Unmatched junction bases numbered 7, after V lost 8 bases and J lost 0 bases. This CDR3 contains 16 residues. CDR3 in amino acids: CAISGLAESSTDTQYF. CDR3 DNA sequence: TGTGCCATCTCGGGACTAGCGGAATCTAGCACAGATACGCAGTATTTT.

This clone was counted a single time. This CDR3 is CASSLEKGSAMSDTQYF. Written as DNA, the CDR3 is TGTGCCAGCAGCTTGGAAAAGGGTAGCGCGATGTCAGATACGCAGTATTTT. V usage is TRBV5-5 and J usage is TRBJ2-3, with D tentatively TRBD2 (5 bases). The CDR3 length is 17 residues. V was cut by 0 bases and J by 4 bases, with 18 bases left in between. From germline, CDR1 is SGHKS and CDR2 YYEKEE (reference sequence).

The chain couples TRBV6-1 to TRBJ2-6; D assignment may be TRBD1 or TRBD2 (5 bases each). CDR1 is MNHNS and CDR2 is SASEGT in the germline V gene. This CDR3 spans 14 amino acids. V was shortened by 8 bases and J by 3 bases, with 11 bases between the two germline ends. The CDR3 sequence is CASGWDGGANVLTF. CDR3 DNA sequence: TGTGCCAGCGGTTGGGACGGTGGGGCCAACGTCCTGACTTTC.

This clone has just a few counts. J is TRBJ2-5 and V is TRBV19, with D unclear. Per the germline V gene, CDR1 is LNHDA and CDR2 is SQIVND (reference sequence). This CDR3 has 12 residues. V lost 3 bases and J lost 5, with 7 bases in between. CDR3 protein: CASSIDGETQYF. The CDR3 DNA is TGTGCCAGTAGTATCGACGGGGAGACCCAGTACTTC.